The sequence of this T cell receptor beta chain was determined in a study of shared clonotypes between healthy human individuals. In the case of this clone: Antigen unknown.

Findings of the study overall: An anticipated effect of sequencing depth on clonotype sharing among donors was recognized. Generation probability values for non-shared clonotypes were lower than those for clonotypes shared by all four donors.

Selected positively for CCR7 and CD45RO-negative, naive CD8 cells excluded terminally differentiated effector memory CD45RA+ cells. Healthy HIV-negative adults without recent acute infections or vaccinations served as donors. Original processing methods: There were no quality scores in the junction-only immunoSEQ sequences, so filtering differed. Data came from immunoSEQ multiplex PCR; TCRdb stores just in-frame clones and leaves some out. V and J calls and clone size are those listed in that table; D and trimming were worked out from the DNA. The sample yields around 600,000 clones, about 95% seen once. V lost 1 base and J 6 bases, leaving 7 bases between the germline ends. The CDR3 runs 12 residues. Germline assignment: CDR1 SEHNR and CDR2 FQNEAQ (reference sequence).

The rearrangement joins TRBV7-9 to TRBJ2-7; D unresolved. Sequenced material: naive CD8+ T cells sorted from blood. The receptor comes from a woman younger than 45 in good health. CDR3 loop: CASSLGVFEQYF. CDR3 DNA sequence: TGTGCCAGCAGCTTAGGTGTGTTCGAGCAGTACTTC.